A selection of T cell receptor beta chains follows, all from one sample in a study of blood T cell repertoires in COVID-19. Assay: immunoSEQ multiplex PCR; the TCRdb copy retains only in-frame clones and omits some. The repertoire holds about 300,000 clones, approximately 84% seen once, with roughly 1.6% in the top ten. The sequencing sample was made of peripheral blood. These receptors originate from a human donor with COVID-19, enrolled during active disease. The donor label of this sample is uncertain. The CDR3 runs from the conserved cysteine through the conserved F or W. The D gene is left open where the match is weak. Not every row has a clone size; where given, it reads once, few, many or a size class.

v_gene: TRBV7-2
j_gene: TRBJ2-5
abundance: NA
d_gene: TRBD2
CDR3aa: CASRTEAGVKTQYF
CDR3nt: TGTGCCAGCAGAACCGAAGCGGGAGTGAAGACCCAGTACTTC

v_gene: TRBV10-1
j_gene: TRBJ2-1
abundance: NA
d_gene: NA
CDR3aa: CATTGQVSSYNEQFF
CDR3nt: TGCGCCACCACCGGCCAGGTCTCCTCCTACAATGAGCAGTTCTTC

v_gene: TRBV3-1/TRBV3-2
j_gene: TRBJ2-7
abundance: NA
d_gene: NA
CDR3aa: CASSQAAGLFYEQYF
CDR3nt: TGTGCCAGCAGCCAAGCGGCGGGATTATTCTACGAGCAGTACTTC

v_gene: TRBV7-3
j_gene: TRBJ2-4
abundance: NA
d_gene: NA
CDR3aa: CASSFVTGTVRNIQYF
CDR3nt: TGTGCCAGCAGCTTCGTGACAGGAACCGTAAGGAACATTCAGTACTTC

v_gene: TRBV6-5
j_gene: TRBJ2-3
abundance: NA
d_gene: NA
CDR3aa: CASTPRGPGGDTQYF
CDR3nt: TGTGCCAGCACCCCTCGGGGTCCTGGGGGGGATACGCAGTATTTT

v_gene: TRBV5-6
j_gene: TRBJ1-2
abundance: NA
d_gene: NA
CDR3aa: CASSSGEGDIYGYTF
CDR3nt: TGTGCCAGCAGCTCGGGGGAGGGGGATATTTATGGCTACACCTTC

v_gene: TRBV11-2
j_gene: TRBJ2-1
abundance: NA
d_gene: TRBD2
CDR3aa: CASSFPRLAGRHNEQFF
CDR3nt: TGTGCCAGCAGCTTCCCCAGACTAGCGGGTCGCCACAATGAGCAGTTCTTC

v_gene: TRBV4-1
j_gene: TRBJ1-1
abundance: many
d_gene: NA
CDR3aa: CASSRLAQVETEAFF
CDR3nt: TGCGCCAGCAGCCGCCTCGCCCAGGTAGAGACTGAAGCTTTCTTT

v_gene: TRBV2
j_gene: TRBJ1-2
abundance: NA
d_gene: TRBD1
CDR3aa: CASSYTGGLGYTF
CDR3nt: TGTGCCAGCAGTTATACAGGGGGCCTTGGCTACACCTTC

v_gene: TRBV19
j_gene: TRBJ1-1
abundance: NA
d_gene: NA
CDR3aa: CASSIDGNTEAFF
CDR3nt: TGTGCCAGTAGTATAGACGGGAACACTGAAGCTTTCTTT

v_gene: TRBV2
j_gene: TRBJ2-1
abundance: NA
d_gene: NA
CDR3aa: CASSEVANEQFF
CDR3nt: TGTGCCAGCAGTGAAGTAGCTAATGAGCAGTTCTTC

v_gene: TRBV19
j_gene: TRBJ1-5
abundance: NA
d_gene: NA
CDR3aa: CASSIYSYSNQPQHF
CDR3nt: TGTGCCAGTAGTATCTACAGTTATAGCAATCAGCCCCAGCATTTT

v_gene: TRBV5-1
j_gene: TRBJ2-7
abundance: NA
d_gene: TRBD2
CDR3aa: CASSLVLAGLTYEQYF
CDR3nt: TGCGCCAGCAGCTTGGTGCTAGCGGGCTTAACCTACGAGCAGTACTTC

v_gene: TRBV6-2/TRBV6-3
j_gene: TRBJ2-2
abundance: NA
d_gene: NA
CDR3aa: CASSSSGELFF
CDR3nt: TGTGCCAGCAGTTCGTCCGGGGAGCTGTTTTTT

v_gene: TRBV19
j_gene: TRBJ1-1
abundance: NA
d_gene: NA
CDR3aa: CASSSLRVSYTEAFF
CDR3nt: TGTGCCAGTAGTAGCCTGAGAGTGTCCTACACTGAAGCTTTCTTT

v_gene: TRBV24-1
j_gene: TRBJ2-1
abundance: NA
d_gene: TRBD2
CDR3aa: CATKAREGLGNEQFF
CDR3nt: TGTGCCACCAAGGCCCGGGAGGGCCTGGGGAATGAGCAGTTCTTC

v_gene: TRBV5-1
j_gene: TRBJ1-1
abundance: NA
d_gene: TRBD1
CDR3aa: CASSKYRGLTQAEAFF
CDR3nt: TGCGCCAGCAGCAAGTACAGGGGGCTTACACAGGCTGAAGCTTTCTTT

v_gene: TRBV10-3
j_gene: TRBJ1-6
abundance: few
d_gene: NA
CDR3aa: CAISDQQGMVPLHF
CDR3nt: TGTGCCATCAGTGATCAGCAGGGAATGGTACCCCTCCACTTT

v_gene: TRBV6-4
j_gene: TRBJ2-5
abundance: NA
d_gene: NA
CDR3aa: CAARQAVRETQYF
CDR3nt: TGTGCCGCCCGACAGGCCGTGAGGGAGACCCAGTACTTC

v_gene: TRBV18
j_gene: TRBJ2-7
abundance: NA
d_gene: NA
CDR3aa: CASSPQGGTYYEQYF
CDR3nt: TGTGCCAGCTCACCTCAGGGCGGGACCTACTACGAGCAGTACTTC

v_gene: TRBV28
j_gene: TRBJ1-5
abundance: NA
d_gene: TRBD1
CDR3aa: CASSLGQGEAQPQHF
CDR3nt: TGTGCCAGCAGCTTGGGACAGGGGGAGGCTCAGCCCCAGCATTTT

v_gene: TRBV5-4
j_gene: TRBJ2-2
abundance: few
d_gene: TRBD2
CDR3aa: CASSLALAGDTGELFF
CDR3nt: TGTGCCAGCAGCTTGGCTCTAGCGGGCGACACCGGGGAGCTGTTTTTT

v_gene: TRBV7-2
j_gene: TRBJ2-1
abundance: NA
d_gene: TRBD1
CDR3aa: CASSLLAGTGGYNEQFF
CDR3nt: TGTGCCAGCAGCTTATTGGCCGGAACAGGGGGATACAATGAGCAGTTCTTC

v_gene: TRBV5-6
j_gene: TRBJ2-7
abundance: NA
d_gene: TRBD2
CDR3aa: CASPETSEYEQYF
CDR3nt: TGTGCCAGCCCAGAGACTAGCGAGTACGAGCAGTACTTC

v_gene: TRBV18
j_gene: TRBJ2-2
abundance: NA
d_gene: TRBD1
CDR3aa: CASSPRTGNTGELFF
CDR3nt: TGTGCCAGCTCACCTCGGACAGGGAACACCGGGGAGCTGTTTTTT

v_gene: TRBV6-5
j_gene: TRBJ2-5
abundance: NA
d_gene: NA
CDR3aa: CASSPLRETQYF
CDR3nt: TGTGCCAGCAGTCCCCTTCGAGAGACCCAGTACTTC

v_gene: TRBV6-5
j_gene: TRBJ2-5
abundance: NA
d_gene: NA
CDR3aa: CASKTLREQVETQYF
CDR3nt: TGTGCCAGCAAGACCTTACGGGAGCAGGTAGAGACCCAGTACTTC

v_gene: TRBV4-1
j_gene: TRBJ2-1
abundance: NA
d_gene: TRBD2
CDR3aa: CASSLSGSSYNEQFF
CDR3nt: TGCGCCAGCAGTCTTAGCGGGAGCTCCTACAATGAGCAGTTCTTC

v_gene: TRBV12-3/TRBV12-4
j_gene: TRBJ2-4
abundance: once
d_gene: NA
CDR3aa: CASMQGSKNIQYF
CDR3nt: TGTGCCAGTATGCAGGGATCCAAAAACATTCAGTACTTC

v_gene: TRBV27
j_gene: TRBJ1-3
abundance: NA
d_gene: NA
CDR3aa: CASSSREPGNTIYF
CDR3nt: TGTGCCAGCAGTTCGAGGGAACCTGGAAACACCATATATTTT

v_gene: TRBV25-1
j_gene: TRBJ1-5
abundance: NA
d_gene: TRBD1
CDR3aa: CASSEGGTGNNQPQHF
CDR3nt: TGTGCCAGCAGTGAAGGTGGGACAGGGAATAATCAGCCCCAGCATTTT

v_gene: TRBV12-3/TRBV12-4
j_gene: TRBJ2-1
abundance: NA
d_gene: NA
CDR3aa: CASSLLPDNEQFF
CDR3nt: TGTGCCAGCAGTTTATTACCGGACAATGAGCAGTTCTTC

v_gene: TRBV19
j_gene: TRBJ2-7
abundance: once
d_gene: TRBD2
CDR3aa: CASSIRLAVEQYF
CDR3nt: TGTGCCAGTAGTATTCGACTAGCGGTTGAGCAGTACTTC

v_gene: TRBV7-8
j_gene: TRBJ2-5
abundance: NA
d_gene: NA
CDR3aa: CASSPRRGTADSQETQYF
CDR3nt: TGTGCCAGCAGCCCCCGGCGGGGAACAGCGGATTCCCAAGAGACCCAGTACTTC

v_gene: TRBV9
j_gene: TRBJ2-1
abundance: NA
d_gene: TRBD2
CDR3aa: CASTGVLAGNEQFF
CDR3nt: TGTGCCAGCACCGGGGTGCTAGCGGGCAATGAGCAGTTCTTC

v_gene: TRBV6-6
j_gene: TRBJ2-7
abundance: NA
d_gene: TRBD1
CDR3aa: CASSTRDREPYEQYF
CDR3nt: TGTGCCAGCAGTACCCGGGACAGGGAACCCTACGAGCAGTACTTC

v_gene: TRBV24-1
j_gene: TRBJ2-5
abundance: NA
d_gene: NA
CDR3aa: CATSDLSGGQETQYF
CDR3nt: TGTGCCACCAGTGATTTATCCGGGGGACAAGAGACCCAGTACTTC

v_gene: TRBV30
j_gene: TRBJ2-3
abundance: NA
d_gene: TRBD2
CDR3aa: CAWSPGGTDTQYF
CDR3nt: TGTGCCTGGAGTCCGGGGGGAACAGATACGCAGTATTTT

v_gene: TRBV29-1
j_gene: TRBJ2-5
abundance: once
d_gene: TRBD2
CDR3aa: CSPVSGRDSETQYF
CDR3nt: TGCAGCCCTGTTAGCGGGAGGGACTCAGAGACCCAGTACTTC

v_gene: TRBV18
j_gene: TRBJ2-3
abundance: NA
d_gene: TRBD2
CDR3aa: CASSTGGSGGTDTQYF
CDR3nt: TGTGCCAGCTCAACGGGAGGGAGCGGGGGCACAGATACGCAGTATTTT